The 11 T cell receptor beta chains below come from one sample, sequenced in a study of shared clonotypes between healthy human individuals. Libraries were prepared by immunoSEQ multiplex PCR; TCRdb keeps only in-frame clonotypes and omits some of them. This table holds more than 2,000,000 clones, approximately 95% found once. The sample consisted of naive CD4+ T cells from PBMCs. Subset given: CD45RA+ positively selected. Receptors were obtained from a man aged 18 to 30 in good health. Some clones in this sample may be carry-over from other donors' samples.

This chain joins TRBV27 and TRBJ1-4, with D unclear. V lost 9 bases and J 2 bases, leaving 25 bases between the germline ends. Germline V CDR1 and CDR2: MNHEY, SMNVEV (reference sequence). The CDR3 has 18 amino acids. The CDR3, as DNA: TGTGCCAGACCCGGGAGGGAAAACGGTCTACTTACTAATGAAAAACTGTTTTTT. Encoded protein: CARPGRENGLLTNEKLFF.

V gene TRBV11-2 combines with J gene TRBJ2-1; D is undetermined. The V end was cut by 5 bases, the J end by 8 bases, with 16 bases between. This CDR3 is built from 14 residues. Looked up from germline, CDR1 is SGHAT and CDR2 is FQNNGV. CDR3 loop: CASSQSPFVDEQFF. The CDR3 coding sequence is TGTGCCAGCAGCCAATCGCCCTTCGTGGATGAGCAGTTCTTC.

This clone came up once. CDR3 DNA sequence: TGTGCCAGCAGCTTAACTGGCGGGATAGGCGATGAGCAGTTCTTC. It encodes CASSLTGGIGDEQFF. This chain links TRBV7-3 with TRBJ2-1; D is possibly TRBD2 (6 bases). CDR1 is SGHTA and CDR2 is FQGTGA in the germline V gene. Trimming stripped 0 bases from V and 8 bases from J, with 14 bases between. The CDR3 runs 15 residues. The whole variable domain, filled in from reference TRBV7-3 and TRBJ2-1, reads GAGVSQTPSNKVTEKGKYVELRCDPISGHTALYWYRQSLGQGPEFLIYFQGTGAADDSGLPNDRFFAVRPEGSVSTLKIQRTERGDSAVYLCASSLTGGIGDEQFFGPGTRLTVL.

This chain links TRBV6-1 with TRBJ2-3; TRBD2 is a possible D gene (5 bases). CDR1 is MNHNS, CDR2 SASEGT, per germline. The CDR3 has 13 residues. V lost 1 base to trimming and J lost 8 bases, with 10 bases between them. CDR3 sequence: CASSEVLEVTQYF. In nucleotides, the CDR3 is TGTGCCAGCAGTGAAGTTTTGGAGGTTACGCAGTATTTT.

Concerning this clone: This specimen includes other DNA sequences encoding the same CDR3. The chain recombines TRBV5-1 with TRBJ1-3; no reliable D call. This CDR3 is 13 amino acids long. CDR1 and CDR2 from the germline V gene are SGHRS and YFSETQ. The V end was cut by 0 bases, the J end by 4 bases, with 5 bases between. This CDR3 is CASSLGAGNTIYF. CDR3 coding DNA: TGCGCCAGCAGCTTGGGGGCGGGAAACACCATATATTTT.

The gene calls are TRBV11-3 and TRBJ2-7; tentatively, D is TRBD1 (6 bases). The germline V gene encodes CDR1 SGHNT and CDR2 YENEEA. Trimming took off 5 bases at V and 0 bases at J, with 17 bases between the two ends. The CDR3 is 16 residues long. CDR3 sequence: CASSARLQGRSYEQYF. CDR3 in DNA: TGTGCCAGCAGCGCCCGTTTACAGGGTCGCTCCTACGAGCAGTACTTC.

The chain has TRBV6-6 and TRBJ2-7; 7 bases are a match to TRBD1. Unmatched junction bases numbered 10, after V lost 5 bases and J lost 3 bases. This CDR3 has 15 amino acids. The germline V gene has CDR1 MNHNY and CDR2 SVGAGI (reference sequence). CDR3 bases: TGTGCCAGCAGTGGGGGACAGCAAAAAGGCTACGAGCAGTACTTC. Translated, it gives CASSGGQQKGYEQYF.

The rearrangement uses TRBV5-4 and TRBJ1-5, with TRBD1 identical over 10 bases. V shed 2 bases and J 4 bases; nucleotides not matched to a gene: 3. Germline V gene sequence: CDR1 SGHNT, CDR2 YYREEE (reference sequence). This CDR3 has 15 amino acids. DNA of the CDR3: TGTGCCAGCAGCTTAGGGACAGGGGCTAATCAGCCCCAGCATTTT. Protein sequence: CASSLGTGANQPQHF.

The gene calls are TRBV10-3 and TRBJ2-6, with 7 bases matching TRBD2. The CDR3 loop spans 18 amino acids. With 4 bases clipped from V and 3 bases from J, the junction kept 12 bases outside the gene matches. Per the germline V gene, CDR1 is ENHRY and CDR2 is SYGVKD. The CDR3 reads CAISGSLAGAGGANVLTF. The CDR3 DNA reads as TGTGCCATCAGTGGTTCCCTGGCGGGAGCAGGTGGGGCCAACGTCCTGACTTTC.

The chain is built from TRBV28 and TRBJ1-1; TRBD1 matches 11 bases. The CDR3 has 14 residues. CDR1 is MDHEN, CDR2 SYDVKM, per germline. V lost 6 bases to trimming and J lost 5 bases; unmatched junction nucleotides: 5. This CDR3 reads CASRWGQGGTEAFF. CDR3 nucleotide sequence: TGTGCCAGCAGGTGGGGACAGGGGGGAACTGAAGCTTTCTTT.

V and J are TRBV11-2 and TRBJ2-2, with 10 bases fitting TRBD1. The length of the CDR3 is 15 residues. V was pared by 7 bases and J by 4 bases, with 6 bases of the junction left unmatched. Germline CDR1 SGHAT, CDR2 FQNNGV. For the CDR3, the DNA is TGTGCCAGCAACGGGGGACAGGGGCCCACCGGGGAGCTGTTTTTT. Protein sequence: CASNGGQGPTGELFF.